This T cell receptor beta chain is drawn from a study of OX40 agonist ivuxolimab in advanced cancers. The overall study: An agonistic human IgG2 monoclonal antibody against OX40 (CD134) was given. A male proportion of 82.7% was recorded, with mean age around 60 years and range roughly 20 to 90.

V lost 3 bases, J lost 5 bases, and 10 bases stayed unmatched. The germline gives CDR1 WSHSY, CDR2 SAAADI. This CDR3 comprises 16 residues. The study's findings and limits: Dosing at 0.1 to 3.0 mg/kg was accompanied by clonal expansion of CD4+ and CD8+ blood T cells by week 6. Compared with CD4+, CD8+ T cells on average had more expanded clones.

Comment on this clone: Its antigen remains unknown.

TCRdb's copy holds only in-frame clones and misses some; the assay was immunoSEQ multiplex PCR. This sample has roughly 90,000 clones, with roughly 94% found just once. This clonotype was sampled from an adult with an advanced solid tumor such as melanoma, head and neck, liver or kidney cancer. J is TRBJ2-1 and V is TRBV10-2, with 7 bases aligning to TRBD2. This specimen was CD4+ or CD8+ T cells sorted from blood, taken in a trial of the OX40 agonist ivuxolimab. The CDR3 sequence is CASSDYAGDPHNEQFF. The CDR3 nucleotides are TGCGCCAGCAGTGATTACGCGGGAGATCCACACAATGAGCAGTTCTTC.